This T cell receptor beta chain was recovered during a study of blood T cell repertoires in COVID-19. About the research overall: Samples came from the United States, Italy and Spain, spanning acute and convalescent COVID-19. Sample material is recorded as cDNA or gDNA derived from T cells, B-cell-depleted T cells, or PBMCs.

Generated by immunoSEQ multiplex PCR, the TCRdb table keeps only in-frame clones and is missing some. The top ten hold approximately 11% of the sample, which has about 170,000 clones, about 86% seen once. The sequenced sample consisted of peripheral blood. This TCR derives from a man between 65 and 85 years old with active or convalescent COVID-19.

The CDR3 region is CASSGRENEKLFF. The CDR3 bases are TGTGCCAGCAGTGGCAGGGAAAACGAAAAACTGTTTTTT. This chain uses TRBV2 with TRBJ1-4; a possible D gene is TRBD1 (5 bases). Germline V gives CDR1 SNHLY, CDR2 FYNNEI. The CDR3 is 13 amino acids. Trimming shortened V by 4 bases and J by 8 bases, and 11 bases separated the two germline ends.